The present entry profiles one T cell receptor (beta chain) with its context. The target antigen is unknown. This entry belongs to a study of cytomegalovirus exposure and HLA in healthy donors. The CDR3 contains 11 residues. CDR1 SGHNT and CDR2 YYREEE come from the germline V gene (reference sequence). V shed 7 bases and J shed 8 bases, with 12 bases lying between them. Study findings and constraints: The study put roughly 160 TCR beta chains on its list as cytomegalovirus-associated. A later examination showed that TCR association rates differed by HLA locus, with DRB1 most and HLA-C fewest. At a 0.05 false discovery rate, a later analysis found 16,951 TCR beta sequences to be associated with HLA alleles. HLA restriction was apparent for most CMV-associated TCR beta chains in a later analysis.

Primers: 60 Vbeta forward and 13 Jbeta reverse. Some clones are missing from TCRdb's copy, which holds only in-frame ones; the method was immunoSEQ multiplex PCR. The top ten hold roughly 2% of the sample, which has about 90,000 clones, approximately 84% seen once. The source is a man between 18 and 29 years old in good health and CMV-seronegative. Material: PBMCs. The chain carries TRBV5-4 and TRBJ1-2, with D tentatively TRBD1 (6 bases). The CDR3 loop reads CASSGGRGYTF. CDR3 DNA sequence: TGTGCCAGCTCGGGGGGGCGAGGCTACACCTTC.